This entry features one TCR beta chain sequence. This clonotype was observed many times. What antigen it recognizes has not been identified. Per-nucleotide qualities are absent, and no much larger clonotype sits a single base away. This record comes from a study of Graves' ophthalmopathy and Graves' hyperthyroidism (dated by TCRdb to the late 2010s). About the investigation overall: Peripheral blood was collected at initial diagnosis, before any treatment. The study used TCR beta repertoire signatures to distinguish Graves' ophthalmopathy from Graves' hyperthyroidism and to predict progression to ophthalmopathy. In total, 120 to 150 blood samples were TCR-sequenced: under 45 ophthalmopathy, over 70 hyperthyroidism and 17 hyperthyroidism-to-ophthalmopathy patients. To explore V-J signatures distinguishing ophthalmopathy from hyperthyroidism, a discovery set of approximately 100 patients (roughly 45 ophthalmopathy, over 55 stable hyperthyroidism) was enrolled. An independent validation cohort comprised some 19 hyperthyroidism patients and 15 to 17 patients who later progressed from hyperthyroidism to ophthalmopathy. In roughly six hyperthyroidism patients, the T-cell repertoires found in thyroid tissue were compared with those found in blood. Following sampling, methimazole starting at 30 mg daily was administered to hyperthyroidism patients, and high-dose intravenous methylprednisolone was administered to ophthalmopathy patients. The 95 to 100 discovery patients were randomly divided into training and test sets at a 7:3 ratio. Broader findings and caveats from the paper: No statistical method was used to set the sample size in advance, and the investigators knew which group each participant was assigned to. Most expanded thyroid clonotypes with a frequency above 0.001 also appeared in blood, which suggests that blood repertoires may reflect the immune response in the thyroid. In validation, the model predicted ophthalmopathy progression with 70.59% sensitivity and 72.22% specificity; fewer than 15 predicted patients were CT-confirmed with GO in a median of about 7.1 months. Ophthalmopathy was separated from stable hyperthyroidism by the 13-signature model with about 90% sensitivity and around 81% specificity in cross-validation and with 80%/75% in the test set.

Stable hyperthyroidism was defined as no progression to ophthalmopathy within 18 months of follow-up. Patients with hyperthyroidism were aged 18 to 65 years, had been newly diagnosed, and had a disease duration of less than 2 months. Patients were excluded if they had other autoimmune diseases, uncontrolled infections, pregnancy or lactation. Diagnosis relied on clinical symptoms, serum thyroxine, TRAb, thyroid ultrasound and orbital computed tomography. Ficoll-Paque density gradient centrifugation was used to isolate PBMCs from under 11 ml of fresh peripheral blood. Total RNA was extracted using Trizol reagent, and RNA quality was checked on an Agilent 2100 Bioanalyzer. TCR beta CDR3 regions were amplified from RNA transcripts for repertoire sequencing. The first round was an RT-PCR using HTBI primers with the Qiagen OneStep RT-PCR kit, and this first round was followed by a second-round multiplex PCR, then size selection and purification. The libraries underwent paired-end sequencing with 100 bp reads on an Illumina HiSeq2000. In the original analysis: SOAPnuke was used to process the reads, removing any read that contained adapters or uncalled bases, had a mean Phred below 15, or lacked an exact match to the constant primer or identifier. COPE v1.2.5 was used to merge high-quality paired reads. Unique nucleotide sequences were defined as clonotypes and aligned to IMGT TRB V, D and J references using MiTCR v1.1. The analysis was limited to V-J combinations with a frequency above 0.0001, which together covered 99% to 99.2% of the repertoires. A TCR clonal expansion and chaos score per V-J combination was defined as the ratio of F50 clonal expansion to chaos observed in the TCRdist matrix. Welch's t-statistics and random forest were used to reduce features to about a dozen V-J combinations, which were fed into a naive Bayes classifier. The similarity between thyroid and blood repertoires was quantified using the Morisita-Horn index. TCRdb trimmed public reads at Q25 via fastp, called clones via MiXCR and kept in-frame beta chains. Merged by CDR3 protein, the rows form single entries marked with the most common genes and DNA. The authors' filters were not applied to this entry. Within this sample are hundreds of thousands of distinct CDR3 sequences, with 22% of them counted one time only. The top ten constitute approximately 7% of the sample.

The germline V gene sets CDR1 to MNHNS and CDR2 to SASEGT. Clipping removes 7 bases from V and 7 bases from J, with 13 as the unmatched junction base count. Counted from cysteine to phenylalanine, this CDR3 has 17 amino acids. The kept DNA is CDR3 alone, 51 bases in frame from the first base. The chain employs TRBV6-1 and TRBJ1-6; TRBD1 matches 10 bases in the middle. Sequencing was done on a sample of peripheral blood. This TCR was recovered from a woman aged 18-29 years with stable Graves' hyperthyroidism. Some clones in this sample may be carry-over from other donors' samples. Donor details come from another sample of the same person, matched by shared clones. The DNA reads TGTGCCAGCACTAGACAGGGGGCAAAACTGCAGAATTCACCCCTCCACTTT. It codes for CASTRQGAKLQNSPLHF.